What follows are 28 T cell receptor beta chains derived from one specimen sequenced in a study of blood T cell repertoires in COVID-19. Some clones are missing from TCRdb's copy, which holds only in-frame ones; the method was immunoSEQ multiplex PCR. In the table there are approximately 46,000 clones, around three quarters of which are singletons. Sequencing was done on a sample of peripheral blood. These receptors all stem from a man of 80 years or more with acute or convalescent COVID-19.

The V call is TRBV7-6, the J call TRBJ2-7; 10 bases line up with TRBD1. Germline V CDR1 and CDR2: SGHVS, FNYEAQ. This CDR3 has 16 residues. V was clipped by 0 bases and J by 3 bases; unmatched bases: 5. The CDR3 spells CASSLAVGQGLYEQYF. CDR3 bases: TGTGCCAGCAGCTTAGCTGTGGGACAGGGGCTCTACGAGCAGTACTTC.

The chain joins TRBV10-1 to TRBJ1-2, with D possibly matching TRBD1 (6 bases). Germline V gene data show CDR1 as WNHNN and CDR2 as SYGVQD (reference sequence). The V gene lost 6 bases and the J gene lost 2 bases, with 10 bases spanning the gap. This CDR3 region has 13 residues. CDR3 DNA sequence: TGCGCCAGCAGGGGGACACGGAACTATGGCTACACCTTC. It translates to CASRGTRNYGYTF.

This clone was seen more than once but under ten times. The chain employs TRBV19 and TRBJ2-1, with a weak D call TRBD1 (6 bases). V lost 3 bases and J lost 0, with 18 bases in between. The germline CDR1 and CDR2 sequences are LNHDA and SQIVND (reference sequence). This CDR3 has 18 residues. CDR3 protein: CASSIGGRVRPSYNEQFF. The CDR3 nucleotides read TGTGCCAGTAGTATTGGGGGCAGGGTAAGGCCCTCCTACAATGAGCAGTTCTTC.

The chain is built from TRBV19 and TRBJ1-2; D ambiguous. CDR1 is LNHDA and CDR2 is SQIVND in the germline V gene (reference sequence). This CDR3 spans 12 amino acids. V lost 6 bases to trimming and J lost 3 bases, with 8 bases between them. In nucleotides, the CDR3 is TGTGCCAGTAGAGCGGGAGACTATGGCTACACCTTC. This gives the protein CASRAGDYGYTF.

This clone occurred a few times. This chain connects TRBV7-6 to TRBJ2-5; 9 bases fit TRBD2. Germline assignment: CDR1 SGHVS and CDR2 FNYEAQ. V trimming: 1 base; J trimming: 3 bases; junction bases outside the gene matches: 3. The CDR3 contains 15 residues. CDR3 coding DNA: TGTGCCAGCAGCTTAGGTAGCGGGGGAGAAGAGACCCAGTACTTC. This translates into CASSLGSGGEETQYF. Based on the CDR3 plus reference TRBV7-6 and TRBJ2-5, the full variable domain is GAGVSQSPRYKVTKRGQDVALRCDPISGHVSLYWYRQALGQGPEFLTYFNYEAQQDKSGLPNDRFSAERPEGSISTLTIQRTEQRDSAMYRCASSLGSGGEETQYFGPGTRLLVL.

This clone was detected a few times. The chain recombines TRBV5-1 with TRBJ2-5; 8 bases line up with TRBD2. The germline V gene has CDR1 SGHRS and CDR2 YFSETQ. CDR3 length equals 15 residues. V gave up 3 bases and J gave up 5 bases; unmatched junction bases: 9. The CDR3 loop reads CASSYLGRERETQYF. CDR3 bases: TGCGCCAGCAGCTATCTCGGGAGGGAACGGGAGACCCAGTACTTC.

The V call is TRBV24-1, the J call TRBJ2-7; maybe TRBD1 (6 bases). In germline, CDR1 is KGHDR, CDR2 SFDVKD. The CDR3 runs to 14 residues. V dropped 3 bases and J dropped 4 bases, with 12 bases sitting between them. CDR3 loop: CATSDRRDKYEQYF. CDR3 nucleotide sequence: TGTGCCACCAGTGATCGCCGGGACAAATACGAGCAGTACTTC.

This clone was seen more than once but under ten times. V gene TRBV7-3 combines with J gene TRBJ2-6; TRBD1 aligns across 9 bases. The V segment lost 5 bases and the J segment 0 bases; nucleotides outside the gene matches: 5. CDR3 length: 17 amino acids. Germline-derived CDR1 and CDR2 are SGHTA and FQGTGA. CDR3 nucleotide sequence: TGTGCCAGCAGCCTTGGGACAGGGTACTCTGGGGCCAACGTCCTGACTTTC. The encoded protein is CASSLGTGYSGANVLTF.

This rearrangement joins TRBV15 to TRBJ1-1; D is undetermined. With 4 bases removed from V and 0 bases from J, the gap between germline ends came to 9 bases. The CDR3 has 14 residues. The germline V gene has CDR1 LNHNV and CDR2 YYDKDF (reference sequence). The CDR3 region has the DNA TGTGCCACCAGCAAGCAGGTTATGAACACTGAAGCTTTCTTT. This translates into CATSKQVMNTEAFF. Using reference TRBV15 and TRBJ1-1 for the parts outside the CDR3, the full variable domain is DAMVIQNPRYQVTQFGKPVTLSCSQTLNHNVMYWYQQKSSQAPKLLFHYYDKDFNNEADTPDNFQSRRPNTSFCFLDIRSPGLGDTAMYLCATSKQVMNTEAFFGQGTRLTVV.

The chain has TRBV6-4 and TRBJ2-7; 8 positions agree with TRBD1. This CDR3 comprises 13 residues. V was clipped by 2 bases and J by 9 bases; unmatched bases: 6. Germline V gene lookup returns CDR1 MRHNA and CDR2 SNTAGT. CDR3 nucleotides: TGTGCCAGCAGTGACCTGGACAGGGCCTTGCAGTACTTC. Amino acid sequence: CASSDLDRALQYF.

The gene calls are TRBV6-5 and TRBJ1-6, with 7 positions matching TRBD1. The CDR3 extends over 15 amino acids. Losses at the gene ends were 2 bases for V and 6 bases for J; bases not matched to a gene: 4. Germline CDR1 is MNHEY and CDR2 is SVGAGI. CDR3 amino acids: CASSYDRARNSPLHF. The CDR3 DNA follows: TGTGCCAGCAGTTACGACAGGGCCCGTAATTCACCCCTCCACTTT.

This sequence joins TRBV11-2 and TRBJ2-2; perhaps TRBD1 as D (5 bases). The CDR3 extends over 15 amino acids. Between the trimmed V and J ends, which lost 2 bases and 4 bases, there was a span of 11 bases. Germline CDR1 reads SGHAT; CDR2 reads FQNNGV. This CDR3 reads CASSLPRGSTGELFF. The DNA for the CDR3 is TGTGCCAGCAGCTTACCAAGGGGTTCCACCGGGGAGCTGTTTTTT.

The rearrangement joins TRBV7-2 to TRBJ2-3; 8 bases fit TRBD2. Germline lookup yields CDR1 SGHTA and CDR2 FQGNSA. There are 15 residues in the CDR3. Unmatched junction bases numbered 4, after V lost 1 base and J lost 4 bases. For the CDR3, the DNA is TGTGCCAGCAGCTTAGTGGGACTAGAGGCAGATACGCAGTATTTT. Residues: CASSLVGLEADTQYF.

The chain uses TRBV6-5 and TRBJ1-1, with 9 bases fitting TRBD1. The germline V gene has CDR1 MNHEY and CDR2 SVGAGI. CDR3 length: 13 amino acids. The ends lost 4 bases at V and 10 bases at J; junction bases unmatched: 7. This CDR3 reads CASSSGTGRRAFF. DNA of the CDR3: TGTGCCAGCAGTTCCGGGACAGGGCGCCGAGCTTTCTTT.

The DNA for the CDR3 is TGCGCCAGCAGCTTGGGAAGCGGGAGCCGGACCCAGTACTTC. It is translated as CASSLGSGSRTQYF. This chain links TRBV5-1 with TRBJ2-5, with TRBD2 matching over 8 bases. Germline loops: CDR1 SGHRS, CDR2 YFSETQ. After removal of 0 bases from V and 7 bases from J, the junction contained 5 bases not matched to a gene. This CDR3 comprises 14 residues.

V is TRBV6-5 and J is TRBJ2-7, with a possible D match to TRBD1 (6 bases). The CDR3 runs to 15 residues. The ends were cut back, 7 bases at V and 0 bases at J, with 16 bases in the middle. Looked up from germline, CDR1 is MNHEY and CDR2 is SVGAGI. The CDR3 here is CASNRQATSSYEQYF. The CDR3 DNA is TGTGCCAGCAATCGACAGGCCACTAGCTCCTACGAGCAGTACTTC.

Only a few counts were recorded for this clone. In DNA form, the CDR3 reads TGTGCCAGCAGCTTGACACCCCGGTGGGCTTTCTTT. This translates into CASSLTPRWAFF. This chain connects TRBV11-2 to TRBJ1-1; no clear D gene. Germline CDR1 is SGHAT and CDR2 is FQNNGV. The CDR3 totals 12 residues. The ends were cut back, 3 bases at V and 11 bases at J, with 13 bases in the middle.

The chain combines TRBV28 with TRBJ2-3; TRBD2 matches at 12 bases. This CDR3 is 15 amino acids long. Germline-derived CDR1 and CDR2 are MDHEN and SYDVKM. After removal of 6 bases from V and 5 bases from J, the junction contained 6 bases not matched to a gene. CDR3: CASRSLAGGGDTQYF. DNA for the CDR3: TGTGCCAGCAGGTCACTAGCGGGAGGTGGAGATACGCAGTATTTT.

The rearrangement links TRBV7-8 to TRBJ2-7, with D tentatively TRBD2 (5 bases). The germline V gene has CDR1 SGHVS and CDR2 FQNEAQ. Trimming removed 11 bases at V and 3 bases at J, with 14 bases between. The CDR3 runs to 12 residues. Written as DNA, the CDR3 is TGTGCCTCACGCGGACGGGACTACGAGCAGTACTTC. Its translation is CASRGRDYEQYF.

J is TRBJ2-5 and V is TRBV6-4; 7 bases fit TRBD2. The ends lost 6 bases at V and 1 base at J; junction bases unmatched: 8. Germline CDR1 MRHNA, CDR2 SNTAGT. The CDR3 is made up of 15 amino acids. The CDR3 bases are TGTGCCAGCAGATTGGGTAGCGGGTTCCAAGAGACCCAGTACTTC. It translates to CASRLGSGFQETQYF.

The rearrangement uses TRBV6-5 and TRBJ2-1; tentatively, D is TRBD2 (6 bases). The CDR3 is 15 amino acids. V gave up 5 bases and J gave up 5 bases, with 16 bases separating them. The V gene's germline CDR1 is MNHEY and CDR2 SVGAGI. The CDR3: CASSKPGLINNEQFF. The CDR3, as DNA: TGTGCCAGCAGTAAGCCGGGACTTATAAACAATGAGCAGTTCTTC.

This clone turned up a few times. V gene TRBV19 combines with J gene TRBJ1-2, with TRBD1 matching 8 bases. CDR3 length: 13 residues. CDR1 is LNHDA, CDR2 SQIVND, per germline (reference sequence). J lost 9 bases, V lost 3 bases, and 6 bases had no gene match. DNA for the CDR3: TGTGCCAGTAGTATGGCAGGGGGCGTGAGCTACACCTTC. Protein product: CASSMAGGVSYTF.

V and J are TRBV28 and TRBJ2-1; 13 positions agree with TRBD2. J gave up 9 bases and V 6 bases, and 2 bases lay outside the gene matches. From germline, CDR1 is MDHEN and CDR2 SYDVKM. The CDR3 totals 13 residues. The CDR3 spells CASRTSGRGEQFF. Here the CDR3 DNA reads TGTGCCAGCAGAACTAGCGGGAGGGGTGAGCAGTTCTTC.

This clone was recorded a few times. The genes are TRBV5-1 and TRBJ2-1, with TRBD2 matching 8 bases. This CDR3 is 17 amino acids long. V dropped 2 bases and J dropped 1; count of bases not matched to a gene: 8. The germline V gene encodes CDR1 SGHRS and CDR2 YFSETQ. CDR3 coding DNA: TGCGCCAGCAGCTTTAGTGGCGGGAGGTCATCCTACAATGAGCAGTTCTTC. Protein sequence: CASSFSGGRSSYNEQFF.

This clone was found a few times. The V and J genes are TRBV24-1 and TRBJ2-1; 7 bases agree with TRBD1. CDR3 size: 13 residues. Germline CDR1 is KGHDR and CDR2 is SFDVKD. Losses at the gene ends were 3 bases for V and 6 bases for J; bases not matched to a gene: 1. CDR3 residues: CATSDDRVNEQFF. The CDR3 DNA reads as TGTGCCACCAGTGATGACAGGGTCAATGAGCAGTTCTTC.

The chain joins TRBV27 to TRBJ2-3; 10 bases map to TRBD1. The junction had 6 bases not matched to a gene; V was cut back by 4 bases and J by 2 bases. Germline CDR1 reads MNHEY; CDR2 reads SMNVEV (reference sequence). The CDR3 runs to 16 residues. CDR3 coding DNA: TGTGCCAGCAGTTCCTCCGGGACAGGGGACACAGATACGCAGTATTTT. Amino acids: CASSSSGTGDTDTQYF.

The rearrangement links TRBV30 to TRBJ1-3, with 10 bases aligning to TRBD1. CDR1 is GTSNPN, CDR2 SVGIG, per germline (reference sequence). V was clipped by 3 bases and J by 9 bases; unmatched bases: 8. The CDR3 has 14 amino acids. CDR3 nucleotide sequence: TGTGCCTGGAGAGACCGGGACAGGGGAGGCACCATATATTTT. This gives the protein CAWRDRDRGGTIYF.

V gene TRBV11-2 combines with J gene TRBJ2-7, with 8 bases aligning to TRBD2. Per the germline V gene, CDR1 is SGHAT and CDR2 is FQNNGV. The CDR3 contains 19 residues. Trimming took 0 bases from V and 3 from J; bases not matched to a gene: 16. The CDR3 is CASSLDGREGSPYYYEQYF. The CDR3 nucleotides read TGTGCCAGCAGCTTAGATGGACGGGAGGGCTCCCCTTATTACTACGAGCAGTACTTC.